These 15 T cell receptor beta chains originate from one sample sequenced in a study of cytomegalovirus exposure and HLA in healthy donors (dated by TCRdb to about 2017). Library method: the immunoSEQ multiplex PCR assay. The multiplex PCR relied on a mix of 60 forward primers for TCR Vbeta segments and 13 reverse primers for TCR Jbeta segments. Held by TCRdb, this immuneACCESS table contains in-frame sequences only and omits some clones. Under half of the omission traces to an unresolved V gene where checked; the cause of the rest is unknown. This sample is represented by around 200,000 clones; about 79% of them were singletons. The ten largest clones add up to around 1.8% of the sample. Material for sequencing was PBMCs. The receptor source for this set is a man between 18 and 35 years old in good health and CMV-seronegative.

This chain uses TRBV25-1 with TRBJ1-4; weak D call: TRBD1 (5 bases). V was shortened by 4 bases and J by 5 bases, with 20 bases between the two germline ends. The CDR3 length is 17 residues. Germline V gene sequence: CDR1 MGHDK, CDR2 SYGVNS. The CDR3 region has the DNA TGTGCCAGCAGTGGACTACCACAGGACCGGGGGAATGAAAAACTGTTTTTT. Translated: CASSGLPQDRGNEKLFF.

The chain joins TRBV4-2 to TRBJ2-1; D is undetermined. Trimming took off 4 bases at V and 6 bases at J, with 10 bases between the two ends. Germline CDR1 LGHNA, CDR2 YNFKEQ. CDR3 length: 13 residues. CDR3 bases: TGTGCCAGCAGCCGTGAGAGCTTCAATGAGCAGTTCTTC. Its translation is CASSRESFNEQFF.

This sequence joins TRBV5-1 and TRBJ2-7; 9 bases line up with TRBD2. The CDR3 is 18 residues long. Losses at the gene ends were 4 bases for V and 6 bases for J; bases not matched to a gene: 20. CDR1 and CDR2 from the germline V gene are SGHRS and YFSETQ. The CDR3 nucleotides are TGCGCCAGCAGCCCTGGGGCTAGCGGGATAGTATCATTAAGCGAGCAGTACTTC. This sequence encodes CASSPGASGIVSLSEQYF.

This clone turned up a few times. The chain has TRBV6-5 and TRBJ1-1; D ambiguous. Trimming removed 0 bases at V and 6 bases at J, with 11 bases between. CDR3 length: 14 residues. CDR1 MNHEY and CDR2 SVGAGI come from the germline V gene. CDR3 sequence reads: CASSYSTATPEAFF. The CDR3, as DNA: TGTGCCAGCAGTTACTCTACCGCTACTCCTGAAGCTTTCTTT.

The chain has TRBV7-2 and TRBJ2-7, with D possibly TRBD1 on 5 matching bases. The germline V gene encodes CDR1 SGHTA and CDR2 FQGNSA. This CDR3 contains 15 residues. V was shortened by 5 bases and J by 4 bases, with 18 bases between the two germline ends. The DNA of the CDR3 is TGTGCCAGCAGCCTTTGGGGCTCTGGCCCTTACGAGCAGTACTTC. Encoded protein: CASSLWGSGPYEQYF. Looking up the rest from reference TRBV7-2 and TRBJ2-7 gives the full variable domain: GAGVSQSPSNKVTEKGKDVELRCDPISGHTALYWYRQSLGQGLEFLIYFQGNSAPDKSGLPSDRFSAERTGGSVSTLTIQRTQQEDSAVYLCASSLWGSGPYEQYFGPGTRLTVT.

The V and J genes are TRBV20-1 and TRBJ2-5; D remains ambiguous. Germline V CDR1 and CDR2: DFQATT, SNEGSKA (reference sequence). V lost 3 bases to trimming and J lost 5 bases, with 7 bases between them. The CDR3 length is 11 residues. CDR3 residues: CSASPGETQYF. The CDR3 DNA follows: TGCAGTGCTAGCCCCGGGGAGACCCAGTACTTC.

The rearrangement uses TRBV6-1 and TRBJ2-2; 10 positions match TRBD1. V trimming: 6 bases; J trimming: 3 bases; junction bases outside the gene matches: 1. Per the germline V gene, CDR1 is MNHNS and CDR2 is SASEGT. The CDR3 length is 14 residues. CDR3 in DNA: TGTGCCAGCAGAGGGACAGGGGACACCGGGGAGCTGTTTTTT. This codes for CASRGTGDTGELFF.

This clone occurred once. The chain joins TRBV27 to TRBJ2-1, with a weak D call TRBD2 (6 bases). This CDR3 contains 13 residues. Trimming left V 2 bases short and J 10 bases short, with 12 bases between. Germline V gene lookup returns CDR1 MNHEY and CDR2 SMNVEV (reference sequence). In DNA, the CDR3 is TGTGCCAGCAGTTTAGCCTCGGGGAGGGAGCAGTTCTTC. Its protein product is CASSLASGREQFF.

The chain carries TRBV11-2 and TRBJ2-3; 7 bases fit TRBD1. Germline V gives CDR1 SGHAT, CDR2 FQNNGV. The V segment lost 4 bases and the J segment 4 bases; nucleotides outside the gene matches: 11. The CDR3 is 16 residues long. The CDR3 DNA is TGTGCCAGCAGCTCATTACAGGGGCCGAGGGCAGATACGCAGTATTTT. Protein: CASSSLQGPRADTQYF.

This chain uses TRBV5-6 with TRBJ1-2; D unresolved. V lost 0 bases, J lost 4 bases, and 13 bases lay in between. CDR1 and CDR2 (germline): SGHDT, YYEEEE. This CDR3 has 15 residues. The CDR3 nucleotides are TGTGCCAGCAGCTTGGGGGCAGGCCGGGGCTATGGCTACACCTTC. Translation: CASSLGAGRGYGYTF.

This clone appeared a single time. Different DNA sequences within this sample yield the same CDR3. This chain links TRBV6-4 with TRBJ2-3, with 12 nucleotides matching TRBD2. Germline assignment: CDR1 MRHNA and CDR2 SNTAGT. The CDR3 length is 15 residues. V lost 4 bases, J lost 4 bases, and 3 bases stayed unmatched. CDR3 in amino acids: CASSGLAGGPDTQYF. CDR3 nucleotide sequence: TGTGCCAGCAGTGGGCTAGCGGGAGGGCCAGATACGCAGTATTTT.

The genes are TRBV5-6 and TRBJ2-2; 10 bases match TRBD2. The CDR3 is made up of 17 amino acids. The J segment lost 1 base and the V segment lost 3 bases, leaving 6 bases of the junction unmatched. Germline loops: CDR1 SGHDT, CDR2 YYEEEE. The CDR3 DNA sequence: TGTGCCAGCAGCTCCCTGACTAGCGGGCGGAACACCGGGGAGCTGTTTTTT. It encodes CASSSLTSGRNTGELFF. Looking up the rest from reference TRBV5-6 and TRBJ2-2 gives the full variable domain: DAGVTQSPTHLIKTRGQQVTLRCSPKSGHDTVSWYQQALGQGPQFIFQYYEEEERQRGNFPDRFSGHQFPNYSSELNVNALLLGDSALYLCASSSLTSGRNTGELFFGEGSRLTVL.

This clone was counted between two and nine times. The J gene is TRBJ2-3, the V gene TRBV7-6, with no clear D. The V gene lost 2 bases and the J gene lost 4 bases, with 4 bases spanning the gap. The CDR3 loop spans 12 amino acids. CDR1 is SGHVS and CDR2 is FNYEAQ in the germline V gene. The CDR3 here is CASSLYADTQYF. The DNA of the CDR3 is TGTGCCAGCAGCTTATATGCAGATACGCAGTATTTT.

The J gene is TRBJ2-4, the V gene TRBV6-1, with TRBD1 identical over 7 bases. The V gene end was trimmed by 5 bases and the J gene end by 6 bases; junction bases not matched to a gene: 7. In germline, CDR1 is MNHNS, CDR2 SASEGT. This CDR3 region has 14 residues. CDR3 amino acids: CASSPSTGPNIQYF. In DNA, the CDR3 is TGTGCCAGCAGTCCCTCGACAGGGCCAAACATTCAGTACTTC.

The chain joins TRBV30 to TRBJ2-1; 10 bases align to TRBD2. The J segment lost 8 bases and the V segment lost 4 bases, leaving 11 bases of the junction unmatched. Per the germline V gene, CDR1 is GTSNPN and CDR2 is SVGIG (reference sequence). The CDR3 has 15 residues. The CDR3, as DNA: TGTGCCTGGATGTTTGGGATAGCGGGGGGTCATGAGCAGTTCTTC. It translates to CAWMFGIAGGHEQFF.